The clone carrying this TCR beta chain counts as medium-sized by frequency. Its antigen is undetermined. The CDR3 totals 13 residues. Germline lookup yields CDR1 SQVTM and CDR2 ANQGSEA. The data are from a study of CXCR3-negative and CXCR3-positive naive CD8 T cells. General study results and limits: CXCR3-positive naive cells had more hydrophobic TRB CDR3s than CXCR3-negative naive cells.

UMI-tagged TRB cDNA libraries were built via 5' RACE. TCRdb reworked the 5' RACE reads into one entry per CDR3 protein, no DNA. This specimen shows 6,500 to 9,000 distinct CDR3 sequences; the ten leading clones hold 1.9%. The sample taken for sequencing was naive CXCR3+ CD8+ T cells from blood. The subset is: CD45RO-CCR7+CD27+CD95- naive CD8+ T cells expressing CXCR3 (TNR3+). The chain links TRBV29-1 to TRBJ1-1; the TRBD1 assignment by TCRdb is unverifiable without DNA. This TCR came from a human donor in good health. Some clones in this sample may be carry-over from other donors' samples. The CDR3 sequence: CSTRTGLNTEAFF.